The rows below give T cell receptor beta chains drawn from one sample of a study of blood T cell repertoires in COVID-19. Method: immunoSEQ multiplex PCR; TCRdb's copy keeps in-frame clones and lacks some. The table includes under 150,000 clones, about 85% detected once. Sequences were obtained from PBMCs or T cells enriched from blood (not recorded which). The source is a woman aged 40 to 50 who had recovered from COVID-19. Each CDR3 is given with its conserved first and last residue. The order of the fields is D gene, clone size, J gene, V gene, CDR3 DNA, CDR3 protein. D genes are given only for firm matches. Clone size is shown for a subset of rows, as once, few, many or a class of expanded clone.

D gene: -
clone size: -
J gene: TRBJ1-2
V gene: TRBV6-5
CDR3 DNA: TGTGCCAGCAAAATCACTAGAAACTATGGCTACACCTTC
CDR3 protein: CASKITRNYGYTF

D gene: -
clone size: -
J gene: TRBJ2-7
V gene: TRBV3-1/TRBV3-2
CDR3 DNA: TGTGCCAGCAGCCAAGTCCGGAGCTCCTACGAGCAGTACTTC
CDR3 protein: CASSQVRSSYEQYF

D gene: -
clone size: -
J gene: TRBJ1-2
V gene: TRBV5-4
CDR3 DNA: TGTGCCAGCAGCTTGGAGGCGGGATCCGGTGGCTACACCTTC
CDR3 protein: CASSLEAGSGGYTF

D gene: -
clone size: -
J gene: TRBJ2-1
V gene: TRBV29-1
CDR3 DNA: TGCAGCGTTGCTGCGACAGATCCTGGGGGGAAGCAGTTCTTC
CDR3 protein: CSVAATDPGGKQFF

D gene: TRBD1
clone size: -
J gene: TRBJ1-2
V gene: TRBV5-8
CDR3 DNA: TGTGCCAGCAGCTTGAGGACAGGGGGTTCCTATGGCTACACCTTC
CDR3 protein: CASSLRTGGSYGYTF

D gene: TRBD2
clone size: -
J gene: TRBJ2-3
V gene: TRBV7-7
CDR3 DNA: TGTGCCAGCAGCCCTGGGACTAGCGGGAGTAGTAGGCGGACAGATACGCAGTATTTT
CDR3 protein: CASSPGTSGSSRRTDTQYF

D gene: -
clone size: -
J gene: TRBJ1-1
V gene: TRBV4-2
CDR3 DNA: TGTGCCAGCAGCCAAGACTGGCAGATCACTGAAGCTTTCTTT
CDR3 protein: CASSQDWQITEAFF

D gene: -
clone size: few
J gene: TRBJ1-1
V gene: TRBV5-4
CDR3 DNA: TGTGCCAGCAGCCAGGACGGGGGTACTGAAGCTTTCTTT
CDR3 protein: CASSQDGGTEAFF

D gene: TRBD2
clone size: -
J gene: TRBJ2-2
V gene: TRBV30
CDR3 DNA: TGTGCCTGGACCCGGGGACTAGCGGCTAACACCGGGGAGCTGTTTTTT
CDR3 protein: CAWTRGLAANTGELFF

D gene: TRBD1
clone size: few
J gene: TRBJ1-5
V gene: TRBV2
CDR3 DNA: TGTGCCAGCAGGCGACAGGGGGTCGCTCAGCCCCAGCATTTT
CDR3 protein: CASRRQGVAQPQHF

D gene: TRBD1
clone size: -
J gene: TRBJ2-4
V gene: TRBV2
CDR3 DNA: TGTGCCAGCAGCGAAACAGGGGGCGTCAACATTCAGTACTTC
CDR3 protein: CASSETGGVNIQYF

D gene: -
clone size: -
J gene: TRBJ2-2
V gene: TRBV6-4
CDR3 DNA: TGTGCCAGCAGCGCTGAGGGACTTTACAGCGGGGAGCTGTTTTTT
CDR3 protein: CASSAEGLYSGELFF

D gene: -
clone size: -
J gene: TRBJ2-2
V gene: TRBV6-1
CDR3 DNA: TGTGCCAGCAGTGACACAGCTACCGGGGAGCTGTTTTTT
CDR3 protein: CASSDTATGELFF

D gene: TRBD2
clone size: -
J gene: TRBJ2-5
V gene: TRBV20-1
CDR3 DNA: TGCAGTGCTAGTAGGGGAGGATCGGCTAGCGGGGAACAAGAGACCCAGTACTTC
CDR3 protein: CSASRGGSASGEQETQYF

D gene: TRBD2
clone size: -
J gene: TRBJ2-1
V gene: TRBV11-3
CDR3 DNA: TGTGCCAGCAGCTTAGGCGGACTAGCGGGGGGTAATGAGCAGTTCTTC
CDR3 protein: CASSLGGLAGGNEQFF

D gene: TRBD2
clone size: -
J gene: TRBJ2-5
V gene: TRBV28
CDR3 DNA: TGTGCCAGCAGTTTATGGGCTAGCGGGGAAGAGACCCAGTACTTC
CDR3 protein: CASSLWASGEETQYF

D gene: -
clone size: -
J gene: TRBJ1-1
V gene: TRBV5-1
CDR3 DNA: TGCGCCAGCAGCTTGGAACAGGGAGGGGACACTGAAGCTTTCTTT
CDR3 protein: CASSLEQGGDTEAFF

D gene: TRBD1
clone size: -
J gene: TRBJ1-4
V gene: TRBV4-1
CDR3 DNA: TGCGCCAGCAGCGACCATAGACAGGGGGCTAATGAAAAACTGTTTTTT
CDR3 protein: CASSDHRQGANEKLFF

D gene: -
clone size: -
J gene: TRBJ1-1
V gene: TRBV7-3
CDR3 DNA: TGTGCCAGCAGCTTATCGGCGGGTGAAGCTTTCTTT
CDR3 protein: CASSLSAGEAFF

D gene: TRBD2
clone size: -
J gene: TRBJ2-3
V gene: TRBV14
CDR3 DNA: TGTGCCAGCAGCCAATTTCATAGCGGGAGAACAGATACGCAGTATTTT
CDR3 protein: CASSQFHSGRTDTQYF

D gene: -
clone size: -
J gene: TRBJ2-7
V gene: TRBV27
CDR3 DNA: TGTGCCAGCAGTTTATCGGCAGAAGAGGGTGAGCAGTACTTC
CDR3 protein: CASSLSAEEGEQYF

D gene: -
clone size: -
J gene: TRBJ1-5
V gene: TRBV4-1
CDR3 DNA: TGCGCCAGCAGCCTAGGAGCGGTGGGGAGCAATCAGCCCCAGCATTTT
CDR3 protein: CASSLGAVGSNQPQHF

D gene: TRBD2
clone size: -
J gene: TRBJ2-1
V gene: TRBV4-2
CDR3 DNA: TGTGCCAGCAGCCAAGAGGGCGGGGGGGCTTACAATGAGCAGTTCTTC
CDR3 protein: CASSQEGGGAYNEQFF

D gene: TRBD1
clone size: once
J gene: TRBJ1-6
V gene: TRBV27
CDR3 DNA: TGTGCCAGCAGTTTTAGGACAGGGAATTCACCCCTCCACTTT
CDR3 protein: CASSFRTGNSPLHF

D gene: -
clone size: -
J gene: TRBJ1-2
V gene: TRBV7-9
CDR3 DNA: TGTGCCAGCAGCTTAGACAGGGAAGGTAACTATGGCTACACCTTC
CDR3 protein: CASSLDREGNYGYTF

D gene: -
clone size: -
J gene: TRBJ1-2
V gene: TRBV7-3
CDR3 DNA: TGTGCCAGCAGCAGCCAGGCAGGCGTATACTATGGCTACACCTTC
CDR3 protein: CASSSQAGVYYGYTF

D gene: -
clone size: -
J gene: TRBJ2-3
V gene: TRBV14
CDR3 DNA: TGTGCCAGCAGCCTCGTGGATACGCAGTATTTT
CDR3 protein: CASSLVDTQYF

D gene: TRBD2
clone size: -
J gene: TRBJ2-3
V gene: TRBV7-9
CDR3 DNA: TGTGCCAGCAGCAAGCGGGAGATTAGCACAGATACGCAGTATTTT
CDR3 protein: CASSKREISTDTQYF

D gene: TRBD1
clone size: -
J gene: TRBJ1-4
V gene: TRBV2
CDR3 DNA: TGTGCCAGCAGTGCACAGGGGCGAGAAAATGAAAAACTGTTTTTT
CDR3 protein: CASSAQGRENEKLFF

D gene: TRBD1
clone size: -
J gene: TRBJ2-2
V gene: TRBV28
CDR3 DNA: TGTGCCAGCATTGGGGCCCGACAGGGTTCCGGGGAGCTGTTTTTT
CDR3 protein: CASIGARQGSGELFF

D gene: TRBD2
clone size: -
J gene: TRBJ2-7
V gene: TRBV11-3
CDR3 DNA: TGTGCCAGCAGCTTACGGGGGGACGAGCAGTACTTC
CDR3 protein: CASSLRGDEQYF

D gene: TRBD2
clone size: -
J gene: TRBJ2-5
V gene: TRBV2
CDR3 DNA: TGTGCCAGCAGTGAATTAGGGACTAGCGAGACCCAGTACTTC
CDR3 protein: CASSELGTSETQYF

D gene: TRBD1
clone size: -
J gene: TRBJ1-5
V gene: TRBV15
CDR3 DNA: TGTGCCACCAGCAGTGGGGGGACAGGGGACCATCAGCCCCAGCATTTT
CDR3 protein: CATSSGGTGDHQPQHF

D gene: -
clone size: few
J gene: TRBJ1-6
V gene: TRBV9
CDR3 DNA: TGTGCCAGCAGCGCCTACTATAATTCACCCCTCCACTTT
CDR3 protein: CASSAYYNSPLHF

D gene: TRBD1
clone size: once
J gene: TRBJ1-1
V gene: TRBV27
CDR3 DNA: TGTGCCAGCAGTTTACGACAGGGGGGGGACACTGAAGCTTTCTTT
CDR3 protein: CASSLRQGGDTEAFF

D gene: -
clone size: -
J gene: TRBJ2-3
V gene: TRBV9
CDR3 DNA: TGTGCCAGCCTAGGTCAAACCACAGATACGCAGTATTTT
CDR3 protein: CASLGQTTDTQYF

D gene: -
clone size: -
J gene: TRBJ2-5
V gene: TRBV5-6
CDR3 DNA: TGTGCCAGCAGCTTTTCAGGACAGAAAGAGACCCAGTACTTC
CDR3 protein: CASSFSGQKETQYF

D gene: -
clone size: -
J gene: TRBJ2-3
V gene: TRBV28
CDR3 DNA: TGTGCCAGCAGTTTTATTACGAGCGGAGGGGGCACAGATACGCAGTATTTT
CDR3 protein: CASSFITSGGGTDTQYF

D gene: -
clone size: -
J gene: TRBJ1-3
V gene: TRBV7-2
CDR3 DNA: TGTGCCAGCAGCATAGGGGGACTGCTCTCTGGAAACACCATATATTTT
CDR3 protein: CASSIGGLLSGNTIYF